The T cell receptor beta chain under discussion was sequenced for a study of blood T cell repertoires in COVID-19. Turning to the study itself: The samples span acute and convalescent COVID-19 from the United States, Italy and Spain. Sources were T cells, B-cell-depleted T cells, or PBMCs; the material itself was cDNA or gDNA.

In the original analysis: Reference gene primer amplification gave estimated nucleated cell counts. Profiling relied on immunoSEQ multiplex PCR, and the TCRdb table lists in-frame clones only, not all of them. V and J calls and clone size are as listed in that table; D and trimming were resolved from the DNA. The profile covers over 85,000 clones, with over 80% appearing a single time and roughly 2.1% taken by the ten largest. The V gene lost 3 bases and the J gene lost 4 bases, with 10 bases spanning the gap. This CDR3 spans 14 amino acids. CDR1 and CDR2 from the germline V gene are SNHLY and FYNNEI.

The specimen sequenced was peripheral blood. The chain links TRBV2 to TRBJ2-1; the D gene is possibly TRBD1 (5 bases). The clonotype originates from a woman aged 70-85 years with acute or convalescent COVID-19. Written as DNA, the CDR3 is TGTGCCAGCAGTGATATGGGGCAGTACAATGAGCAGTTCTTC. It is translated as CASSDMGQYNEQFF.